The 24 T cell receptor beta chains below all came from one sample that was sequenced in a study of OX40 agonist ivuxolimab in advanced cancers. Sequencing used immunoSEQ multiplex PCR; TCRdb keeps in-frame clones, though not all of them. The table shows approximately 38,000 clones, with 87% occurring only once. The sample in question was CD4+ or CD8+ T cells sorted from blood, obtained in a trial of the OX40 agonist ivuxolimab. The receptors originated from an adult with an advanced solid tumor such as melanoma, head and neck, liver or kidney cancer.

Comments on this clone: A single base is all that separates this from a far larger clone, so a read error is likely. CDR3 region: CASRAEGPYEQYF. The CDR3 bases are TGTGCCAGCAGGGCGGAAGGTCCCTACGAGCAGTACTTC. The chain joins TRBV6-4 to TRBJ2-7; the D is unclear. The CDR3 covers 13 residues. Germline CDR1 reads MRHNA; CDR2 reads SNTAGT. V was shortened by 6 bases and J by 2 bases, with 11 bases between the two germline ends.

This clone was recorded a few times. V and J are TRBV9 and TRBJ1-6, with 9 bases aligning to TRBD1. V shed 3 bases, J shed 8 bases, and the junction held 9 bases outside the gene matches. The length of the CDR3 is 16 residues. The germline gives CDR1 SGDLS, CDR2 YYNGEE. In DNA, the CDR3 is TGTGCCAGCAGCGAGGAGGGGGGACAGGGATATTCACCCCTCCACTTT. Protein product: CASSEEGGQGYSPLHF.

The chain carries TRBV29-1 and TRBJ2-1; no reliable D call. The V gene's germline CDR1 is SQVTM and CDR2 ANQGSEA. Between the trimmed V and J ends, which lost 6 bases and 4 bases, there was a span of 13 bases. There are 13 residues in the CDR3. CDR3 sequence reads: CSVIGRFYNEQFF. The CDR3 DNA reads TGCAGCGTAATAGGCCGATTTTACAATGAGCAGTTCTTC.

This chain joins TRBV6-5 and TRBJ1-2, with D possibly matching TRBD1 (5 bases). The germline gives CDR1 MNHEY, CDR2 SVGAGI. The CDR3 is 14 amino acids. The V end lost 6 bases, the J end lost 8 bases, and 19 bases lay between the germline ends. The DNA for the CDR3 is TGTGCCAGCAGACCACCGGGGCCCGAGCGGGGCTACACCTTC. It encodes CASRPPGPERGYTF.

The genes are TRBV6-6 and TRBJ2-7; the D is unclear. In germline, CDR1 is MNHNY, CDR2 SVGAGI (reference sequence). The CDR3 length is 11 residues. V shed 2 bases and J shed 7 bases, with 6 bases lying between them. The CDR3 nucleotides are TGTGCCAGCAGTTACCCCCCGGAGCAGTACTTC. Translation: CASSYPPEQYF.

The CDR3 DNA follows: TGTGCCAGCTCACCGGCGACCTACCAAGAGACCCAGTACTTC. Translation gives CASSPATYQETQYF. This sequence joins TRBV18 and TRBJ2-5; D not certain. The V gene's germline CDR1 is KGHSH and CDR2 LQKENI. This CDR3 has 14 amino acids. Trimming pared 3 bases from V and 0 bases from J, leaving 8 bases between.

This chain links TRBV28 with TRBJ1-6, with a possible D match to TRBD1 (6 bases). The CDR3 extends over 16 amino acids. V was trimmed by 4 bases and J by 7 bases, leaving 17 bases between them. Germline CDR1 and CDR2: MDHEN and SYDVKM. CDR3 in amino acids: CASSYPAGTTNSPLHF. CDR3 bases: TGTGCCAGCAGTTATCCGGCGGGGACAACAAATTCACCCCTCCACTTT.

This sequence joins TRBV5-8 and TRBJ2-7; 8 nucleotides match TRBD1. The CDR3 runs 13 residues. Germline loops: CDR1 SGHTS, CDR2 YDEGEE. V was clipped by 4 bases and J by 4 bases; unmatched bases: 4. CDR3 in DNA: TGTGCCAGCAGCGTCAGACAGGGGTACGAGCAGTACTTC. Protein product: CASSVRQGYEQYF.

The chain employs TRBV5-6 and TRBJ1-4, with D perhaps matching TRBD1 (5 bases). V gave up 4 bases and J gave up 11 bases, with 18 bases separating them. The CDR3 contains 14 residues. Germline loops: CDR1 SGHDT, CDR2 YYEEEE. This chain's CDR3 is CASSPGPQKRKLFF. In DNA, the CDR3 is TGTGCCAGCAGCCCGGGACCCCAAAAGCGGAAACTGTTTTTT.

The chain couples TRBV7-2 to TRBJ2-2, with D possibly TRBD2 on 5 matching bases. This CDR3 has 15 amino acids. CDR1 is SGHTA, CDR2 FQGNSA, per germline. Trimming removed 5 bases at V and 2 bases at J, with 12 bases between. CDR3 protein: CASSPPGSNTGELFF. In nucleotides, the CDR3 is TGTGCCAGCAGCCCCCCGGGATCTAACACCGGGGAGCTGTTTTTT.

The V gene is TRBV7-8, the J gene TRBJ2-3; TRBD2 might be the D (6 bases). The germline CDR1 and CDR2 sequences are SGHVS and FQNEAQ. The ends were cut back, 4 bases at V and 5 bases at J, with 16 bases in the middle. There are 15 residues in the CDR3. The CDR3 DNA is TGTGCCAGCAGCTCGGGGCAGACGGGGGTAGATACGCAGTATTTT. Protein sequence: CASSSGQTGVDTQYF.

CDR3 amino acids: CASSTQGARNEQFF. The CDR3, as DNA: TGTGCCAGCAGTACACAGGGGGCTCGAAATGAGCAGTTCTTC. The chain recombines TRBV7-2 with TRBJ2-1, with 9 bases lining up with TRBD1. Germline-derived CDR1 and CDR2 are SGHTA and FQGNSA. This CDR3 region has 14 residues. The V and J ends lost 6 bases and 7 bases, in that order; junction bases with no gene match: 7. The full variable domain, in which reference TRBV7-2 and TRBJ2-1 provide the parts outside the CDR3, is GAGVSQSPSNKVTEKGKDVELRCDPISGHTALYWYRQSLGQGLEFLIYFQGNSAPDKSGLPSDRFSAERTGGSVSTLTIQRTQQEDSAVYLCASSTQGARNEQFFGPGTRLTVL.

The V gene is TRBV4-1, the J gene TRBJ2-7; 8 bases match TRBD1. Germline V gene data show CDR1 as MGHRA and CDR2 as YSYEKL. The CDR3 loop spans 16 amino acids. The J segment lost 3 bases and the V segment lost 3 bases, leaving 10 bases of the junction unmatched. CDR3 loop: CASSQLPGTGGYEQYF. DNA of the CDR3: TGCGCCAGCAGCCAGCTCCCCGGGACAGGCGGCTACGAGCAGTACTTC.

The chain is built from TRBV6-1 and TRBJ2-1, with 10 bases lining up with TRBD2. Germline values: CDR1 MNHNS, CDR2 SASEGT. The V segment lost 3 bases and the J segment 6 bases; nucleotides outside the gene matches: 5. The CDR3 extends over 15 amino acids. The DNA of the CDR3 is TGTGCCAGCAGTGACCAGACTAGCGGGTCCAATGAGCAGTTCTTC. It specifies CASSDQTSGSNEQFF.

CDR3 residues: CASSVGGPYNNYGYTF. In DNA, the CDR3 is TGTGCCAGCAGCGTTGGGGGGCCTTACAATAACTATGGCTACACCTTC. This chain uses TRBV9 with TRBJ1-2, with D possibly TRBD1 on 6 matching bases. The CDR3 contains 16 residues. Germline loops: CDR1 SGDLS, CDR2 YYNGEE. V was cut by 2 bases and J by 1 base, with 15 bases left in between.

The genes are TRBV5-4 and TRBJ2-5, with unresolved D. The germline V gene has CDR1 SGHNT and CDR2 YYREEE (reference sequence). V lost 4 bases and J lost 4, with 14 bases in between. The CDR3 sequence is 14 residues long. The CDR3 reads CASSLIDPGETQYF. Here the CDR3 DNA reads TGTGCCAGCAGCCTGATCGATCCCGGAGAGACCCAGTACTTC.

The gene calls are TRBV27 and TRBJ1-5; D remains ambiguous. Trimming stripped 5 bases from V and 2 bases from J, with 10 bases between. The germline V gene has CDR1 MNHEY and CDR2 SMNVEV (reference sequence). There are 14 residues in the CDR3. The CDR3 bases are TGTGCCAGCAGTCCCCAGTGGGGCAATCAGCCCCAGCATTTT. As protein: CASSPQWGNQPQHF.

This rearrangement joins TRBV9 to TRBJ2-2, with a weak D call TRBD1 (6 bases). V gave up 0 bases and J gave up 0 bases, with 9 bases separating them. This CDR3 contains 16 residues. CDR1 is SGDLS, CDR2 YYNGEE, per germline. The DNA for the CDR3 is TGTGCCAGCAGCGTAGATGGGACATCGAACACCGGGGAGCTGTTTTTT. This codes for CASSVDGTSNTGELFF.

V and J are TRBV2 and TRBJ2-7, with 13 bases aligning to TRBD2. This CDR3 comprises 15 residues. With V trimmed by 7 bases and J by 2 bases, 5 bases remained unmatched. Germline V lookup: CDR1 SNHLY, CDR2 FYNNEI. In DNA form, the CDR3 reads TGTGCCAGCATCGAGGGACTAGCGGGGCCCTACGAGCAGTACTTC. Its translation: CASIEGLAGPYEQYF.

This chain links TRBV5-4 with TRBJ2-7, with TRBD1 identical over 8 bases. Germline V gives CDR1 SGHNT, CDR2 YYREEE (reference sequence). The trim removed 4 bases at V and 3 bases at J, leaving 6 bases unmatched. CDR3 length equals 14 residues. The chain's CDR3 is CASSHRDRNYEQYF. The DNA of the CDR3 is TGTGCCAGCAGCCACCGGGACAGGAACTACGAGCAGTACTTC.

The genes are TRBV7-9 and TRBJ2-7; TRBD1 might be the D (5 bases). Trimming left V 3 bases short and J 2 bases short, with 11 bases between. Germline values: CDR1 SEHNR, CDR2 FQNEAQ (reference sequence). The CDR3 loop spans 14 amino acids. In DNA form, the CDR3 reads TGTGCCAGCAGCTTCCCCCCAGGGACCTACGAGCAGTACTTC. Encoded protein: CASSFPPGTYEQYF.

The chain employs TRBV19 and TRBJ2-1; perhaps TRBD2 as D (6 bases). The CDR3 has 14 amino acids. Looked up from germline, CDR1 is LNHDA and CDR2 is SQIVND (reference sequence). Trimming took off 9 bases at V and 1 base at J, with 13 bases between the two ends. CDR3 coding DNA: TGTGCCAGCGACCGGGGGTATTCCTACAATGAGCAGTTCTTC. Translating it yields CASDRGYSYNEQFF.

DNA for the CDR3: TGTGCCAGTAGTGACGGGGAAAAACTGTTTTTT. Its translation: CASSDGEKLFF. The chain couples TRBV19 to TRBJ1-4, with no clear D. V gave up 5 bases and J gave up 8 bases, with 6 bases separating them. This CDR3 comprises 11 residues. Germline CDR1 is LNHDA and CDR2 is SQIVND (reference sequence). The full variable domain, rest sourced from reference TRBV19 and TRBJ1-4, is DGGITQSPKYLFRKEGQNVTLSCEQNLNHDAMYWYRQDPGQGLRLIYYSQIVNDFQKGDIAEGYSVSREKKESFPLTVTSAQKNPTAFYLCASSDGEKLFFGSGTQLSVL.

This clone was detected only a few times. The V call is TRBV30, the J call TRBJ2-3, with D possibly being TRBD1 or TRBD2 (6 bases each). This CDR3 is built from 15 residues. Between the trimmed V and J ends, which lost 2 bases and 0 bases, there was a span of 12 bases. Germline lookup yields CDR1 GTSNPN and CDR2 SVGIG (reference sequence). CDR3 loop: CAWSPQGTSTDTQYF. The CDR3 DNA reads TGTGCCTGGAGTCCTCAGGGGACTAGCACAGATACGCAGTATTTT.